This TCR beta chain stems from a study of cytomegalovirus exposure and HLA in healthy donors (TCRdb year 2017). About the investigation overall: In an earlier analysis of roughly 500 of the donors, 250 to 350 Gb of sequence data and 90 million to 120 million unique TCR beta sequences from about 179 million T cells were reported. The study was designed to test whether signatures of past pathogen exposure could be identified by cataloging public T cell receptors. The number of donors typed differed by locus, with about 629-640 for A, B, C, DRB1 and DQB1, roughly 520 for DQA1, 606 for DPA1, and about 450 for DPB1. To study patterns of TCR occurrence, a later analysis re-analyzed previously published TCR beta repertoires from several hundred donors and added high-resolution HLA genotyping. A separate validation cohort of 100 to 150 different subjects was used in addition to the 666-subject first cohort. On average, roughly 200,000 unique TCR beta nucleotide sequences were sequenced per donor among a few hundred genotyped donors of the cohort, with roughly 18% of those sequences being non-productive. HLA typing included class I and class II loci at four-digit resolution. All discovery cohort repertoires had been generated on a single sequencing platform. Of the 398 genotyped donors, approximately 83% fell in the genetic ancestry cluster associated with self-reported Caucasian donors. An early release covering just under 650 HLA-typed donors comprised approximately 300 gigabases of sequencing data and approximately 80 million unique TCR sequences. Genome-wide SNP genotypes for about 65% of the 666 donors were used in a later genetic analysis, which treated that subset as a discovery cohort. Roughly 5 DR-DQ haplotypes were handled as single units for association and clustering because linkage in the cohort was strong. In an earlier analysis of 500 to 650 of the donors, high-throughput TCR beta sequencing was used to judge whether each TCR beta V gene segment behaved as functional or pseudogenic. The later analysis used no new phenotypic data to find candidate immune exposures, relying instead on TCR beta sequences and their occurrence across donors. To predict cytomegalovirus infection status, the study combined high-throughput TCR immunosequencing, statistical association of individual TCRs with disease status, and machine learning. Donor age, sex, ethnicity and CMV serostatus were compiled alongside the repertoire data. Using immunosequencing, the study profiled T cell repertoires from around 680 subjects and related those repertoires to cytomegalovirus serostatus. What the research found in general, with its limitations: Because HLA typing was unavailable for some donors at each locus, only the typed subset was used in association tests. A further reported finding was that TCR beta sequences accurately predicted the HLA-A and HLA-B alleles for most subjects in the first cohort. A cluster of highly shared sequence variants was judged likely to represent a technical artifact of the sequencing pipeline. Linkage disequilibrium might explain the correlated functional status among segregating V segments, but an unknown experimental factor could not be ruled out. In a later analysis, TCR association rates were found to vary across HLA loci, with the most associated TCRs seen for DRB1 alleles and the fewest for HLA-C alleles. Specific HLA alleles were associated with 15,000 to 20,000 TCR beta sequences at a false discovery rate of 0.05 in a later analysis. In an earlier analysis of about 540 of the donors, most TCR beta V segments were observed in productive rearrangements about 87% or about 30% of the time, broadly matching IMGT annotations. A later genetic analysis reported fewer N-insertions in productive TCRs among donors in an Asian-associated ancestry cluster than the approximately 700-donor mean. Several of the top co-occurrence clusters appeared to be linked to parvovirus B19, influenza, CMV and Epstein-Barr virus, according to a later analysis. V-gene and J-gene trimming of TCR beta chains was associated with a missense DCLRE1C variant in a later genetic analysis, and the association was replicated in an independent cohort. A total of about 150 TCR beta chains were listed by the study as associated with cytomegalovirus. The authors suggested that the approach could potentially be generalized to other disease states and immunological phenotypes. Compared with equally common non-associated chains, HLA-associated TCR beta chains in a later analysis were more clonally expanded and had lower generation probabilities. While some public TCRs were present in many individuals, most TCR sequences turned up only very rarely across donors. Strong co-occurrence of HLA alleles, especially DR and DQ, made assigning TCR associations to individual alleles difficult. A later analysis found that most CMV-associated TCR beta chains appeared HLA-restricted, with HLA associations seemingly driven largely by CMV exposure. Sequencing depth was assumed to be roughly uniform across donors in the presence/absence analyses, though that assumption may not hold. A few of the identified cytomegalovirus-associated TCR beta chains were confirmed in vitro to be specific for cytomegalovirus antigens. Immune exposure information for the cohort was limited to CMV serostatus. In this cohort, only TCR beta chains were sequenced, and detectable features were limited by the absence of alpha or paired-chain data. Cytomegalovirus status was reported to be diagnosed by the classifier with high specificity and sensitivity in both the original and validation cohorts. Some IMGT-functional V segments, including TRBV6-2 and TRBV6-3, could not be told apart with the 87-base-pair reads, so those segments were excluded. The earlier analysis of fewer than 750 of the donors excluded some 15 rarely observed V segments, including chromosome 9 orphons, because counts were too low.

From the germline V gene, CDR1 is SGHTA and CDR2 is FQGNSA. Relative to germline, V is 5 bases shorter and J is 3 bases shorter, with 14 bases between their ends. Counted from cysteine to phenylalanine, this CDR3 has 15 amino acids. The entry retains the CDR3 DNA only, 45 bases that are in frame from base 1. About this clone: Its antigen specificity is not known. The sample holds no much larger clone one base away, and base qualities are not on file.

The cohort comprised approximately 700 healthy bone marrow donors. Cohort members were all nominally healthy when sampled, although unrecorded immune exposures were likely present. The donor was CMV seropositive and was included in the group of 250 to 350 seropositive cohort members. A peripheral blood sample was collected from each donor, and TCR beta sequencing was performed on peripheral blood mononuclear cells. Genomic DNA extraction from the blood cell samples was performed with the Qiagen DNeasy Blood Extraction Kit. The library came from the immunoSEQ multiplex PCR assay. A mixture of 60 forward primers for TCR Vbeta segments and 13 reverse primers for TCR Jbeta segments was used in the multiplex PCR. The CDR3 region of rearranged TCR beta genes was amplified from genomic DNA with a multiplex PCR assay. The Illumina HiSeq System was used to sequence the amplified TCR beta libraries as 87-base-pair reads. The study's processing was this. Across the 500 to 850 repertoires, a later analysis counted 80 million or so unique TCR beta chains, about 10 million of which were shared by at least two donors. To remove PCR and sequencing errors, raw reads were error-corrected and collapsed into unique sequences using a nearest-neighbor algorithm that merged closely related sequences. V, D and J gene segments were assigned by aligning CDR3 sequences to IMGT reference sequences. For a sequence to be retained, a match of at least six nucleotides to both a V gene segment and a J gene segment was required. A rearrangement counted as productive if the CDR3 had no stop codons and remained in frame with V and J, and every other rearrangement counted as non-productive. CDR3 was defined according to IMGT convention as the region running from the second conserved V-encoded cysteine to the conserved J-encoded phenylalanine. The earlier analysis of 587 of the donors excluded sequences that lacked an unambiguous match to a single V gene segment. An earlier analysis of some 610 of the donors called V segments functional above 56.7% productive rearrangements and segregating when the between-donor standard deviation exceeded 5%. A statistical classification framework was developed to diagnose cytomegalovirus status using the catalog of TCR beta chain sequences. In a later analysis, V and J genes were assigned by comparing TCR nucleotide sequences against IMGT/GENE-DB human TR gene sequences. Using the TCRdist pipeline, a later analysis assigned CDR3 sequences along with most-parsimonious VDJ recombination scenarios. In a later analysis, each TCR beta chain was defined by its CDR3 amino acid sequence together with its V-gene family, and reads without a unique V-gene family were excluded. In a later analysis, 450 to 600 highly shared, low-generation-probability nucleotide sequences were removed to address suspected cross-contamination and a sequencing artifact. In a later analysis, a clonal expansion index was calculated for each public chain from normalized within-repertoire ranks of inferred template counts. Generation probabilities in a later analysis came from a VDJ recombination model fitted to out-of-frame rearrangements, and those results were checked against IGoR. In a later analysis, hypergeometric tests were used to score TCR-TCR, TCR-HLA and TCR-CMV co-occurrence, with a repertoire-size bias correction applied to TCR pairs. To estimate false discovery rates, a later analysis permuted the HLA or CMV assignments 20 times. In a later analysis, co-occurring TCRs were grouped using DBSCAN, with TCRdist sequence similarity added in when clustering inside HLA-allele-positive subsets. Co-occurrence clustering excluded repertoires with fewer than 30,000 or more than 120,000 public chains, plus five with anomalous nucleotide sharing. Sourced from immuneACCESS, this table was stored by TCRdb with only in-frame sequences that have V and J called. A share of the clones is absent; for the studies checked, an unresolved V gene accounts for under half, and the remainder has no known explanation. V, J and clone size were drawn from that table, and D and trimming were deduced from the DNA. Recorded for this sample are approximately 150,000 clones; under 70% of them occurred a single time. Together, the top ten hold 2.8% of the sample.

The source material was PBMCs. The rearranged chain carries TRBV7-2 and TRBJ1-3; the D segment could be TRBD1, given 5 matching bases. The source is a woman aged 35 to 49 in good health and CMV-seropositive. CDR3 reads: CASSPLGGYGNTIYF. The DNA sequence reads TGTGCCAGCAGCCCCCTCGGGGGTTATGGAAACACCATATATTTT.